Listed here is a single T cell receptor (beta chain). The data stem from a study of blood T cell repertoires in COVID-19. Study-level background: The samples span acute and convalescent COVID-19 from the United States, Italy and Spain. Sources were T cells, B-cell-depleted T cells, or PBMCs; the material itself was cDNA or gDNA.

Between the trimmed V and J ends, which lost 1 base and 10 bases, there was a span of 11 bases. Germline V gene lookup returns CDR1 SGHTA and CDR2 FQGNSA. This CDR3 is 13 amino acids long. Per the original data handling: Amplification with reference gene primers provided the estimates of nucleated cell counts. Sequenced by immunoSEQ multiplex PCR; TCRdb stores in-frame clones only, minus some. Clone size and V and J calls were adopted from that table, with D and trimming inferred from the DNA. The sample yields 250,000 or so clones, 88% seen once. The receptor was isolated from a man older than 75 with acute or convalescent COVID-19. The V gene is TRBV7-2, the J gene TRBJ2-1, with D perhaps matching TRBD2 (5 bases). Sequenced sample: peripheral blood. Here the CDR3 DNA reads TGTGCCAGCAGCTTAGTACGGGATCGGGAGCAGTTCTTC. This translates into CASSLVRDREQFF.